This T cell receptor (beta chain) was profiled in a study of blood T cell repertoires in COVID-19 (dated by TCRdb to about 2020). At the level of the whole study: The collaborator samples originated in the United States, Italy and Spain and spanned the acute and convalescent phases of COVID-19. The material from the prospective study consisted of cDNA or gDNA derived from T cells, B-cell-depleted T cells, or PBMCs. Subjects who had been exposed to COVID-19, were actively infected with it, or had recovered from it provided the deeply sampled blood TCRbeta repertoires that made up the dataset. The repertoires were released in a freely available public database meant as a resource for research on the immune response to SARS-CoV-2. The samples were drawn from the first 160 participants of the ongoing ImmuneRACE study and from roughly 1,300 subjects provided by 6 global collaborators. Nearly every sample came with metadata listing a de-identified subject ID, COVID-19 status, age in years and sex. HLA class I and class II types, where available, came from metadata supplied by the sample provider rather than from assay-based typing. The research as a whole found: The quantity of clinical and demographic metadata differed by source and by participant and was supplied without curation.

The junction shows trimming of 3 bases on V and 0 bases on J, and the gene matches do not reach 8 bases of it. The germline V gene supplies CDR1 SGHRS and CDR2 YFSETQ. The CDR3, cysteine through phenylalanine, is 17 amino acids long. CDR3 DNA is the only sequence kept; it has 51 bases, read in frame from the first base. Collaborating institutions collected whole blood in K2EDTA tubes following their own protocols. For TCRbeta analysis, collaborator samples were shipped as frozen whole blood, as isolated PBMCs, or as DNA extracted from either sample type. As for this clone: Its antigen target is currently unknown. Within one base of it there is no much larger clone, and no base qualities were kept.

TCRbeta CDR3 regions were amplified from genomic DNA by means of the immunoSEQ Assay, a bias-controlled multiplex PCR. Regarding the original processing steps: The number of nucleated cells in each sample was estimated from the amplification of reference gene primers within the assay. To quantify the absolute abundance of each unique TCRbeta CDR3 rearrangement, sequence reads were collapsed and filtered. Productive Simpson clonality was computed per sample as the square root of Simpson's diversity index over productive rearrangements. TCRdb took this table from immuneACCESS and kept in-frame rearrangements with V and J called. Such tables lack part of the clones; where checked against another copy, unresolved V genes explain under half of the gap, and the rest is unexplained. That table supplies the V and J calls and clone size; D and trimming were determined from the DNA. The sample records roughly 190,000 clones, 85% to 90% of which are singletons. The ten biggest clones cover 7% to 7.5% of the sample.

The receptor was derived from a woman aged 80 or over in a cohort sampled during active or convalescent COVID-19. Recombination joined TRBV5-1 with TRBJ2-1; 8 central nucleotides agree with TRBD1. The sequenced material came from peripheral blood. The CDR3 region reads CASSSITGTGSYNEQFF. The nucleotide sequence is TGCGCCAGCAGCTCCATAACCGGGACAGGCTCCTACAATGAGCAGTTCTTC.